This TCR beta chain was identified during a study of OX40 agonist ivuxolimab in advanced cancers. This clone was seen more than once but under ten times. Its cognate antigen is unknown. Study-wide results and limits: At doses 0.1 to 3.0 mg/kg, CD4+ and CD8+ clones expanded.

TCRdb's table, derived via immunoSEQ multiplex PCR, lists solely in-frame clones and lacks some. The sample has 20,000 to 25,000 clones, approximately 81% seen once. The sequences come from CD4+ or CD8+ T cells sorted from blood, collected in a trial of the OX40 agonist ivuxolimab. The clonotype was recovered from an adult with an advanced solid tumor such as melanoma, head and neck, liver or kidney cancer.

DNA for the CDR3: TGCGCCAGCAGTTCCTCTGGCCCTTGGAATGAGCAGTTCTTC. This sequence encodes CASSSSGPWNEQFF. The chain carries TRBV5-1 and TRBJ2-1; D is uncertain. Germline V gene data show CDR1 as SGHRS and CDR2 as YFSETQ. Trimming shortened V by 5 bases and J by 7 bases, and 16 bases separated the two germline ends. The CDR3 is made up of 14 amino acids.